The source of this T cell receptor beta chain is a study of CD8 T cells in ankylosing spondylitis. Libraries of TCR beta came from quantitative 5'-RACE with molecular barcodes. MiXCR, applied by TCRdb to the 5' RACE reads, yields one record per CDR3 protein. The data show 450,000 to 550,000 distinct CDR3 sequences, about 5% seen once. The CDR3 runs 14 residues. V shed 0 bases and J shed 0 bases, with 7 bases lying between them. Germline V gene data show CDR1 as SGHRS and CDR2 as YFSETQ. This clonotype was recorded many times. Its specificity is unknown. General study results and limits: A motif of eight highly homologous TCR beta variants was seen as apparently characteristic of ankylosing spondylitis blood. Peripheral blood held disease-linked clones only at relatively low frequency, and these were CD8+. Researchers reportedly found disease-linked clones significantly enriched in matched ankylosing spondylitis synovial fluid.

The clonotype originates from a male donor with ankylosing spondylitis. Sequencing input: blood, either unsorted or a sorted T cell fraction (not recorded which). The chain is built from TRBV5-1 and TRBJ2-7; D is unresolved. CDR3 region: CASSLGSSSYEQYF. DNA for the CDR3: TGCGCCAGCAGCTTGGGCAGCAGCTCCTACGAGCAGTACTTC.